The 23 T cell receptor beta chains below come from one sample, sequenced in a study of OX40 agonist ivuxolimab in advanced cancers. The table came from immunoSEQ multiplex PCR; TCRdb's copy has only in-frame clones and leaves some out. Of more than 45,000 clones listed, approximately 94% are singletons. The material was CD4+ or CD8+ T cells sorted from blood, obtained in a trial of the OX40 agonist ivuxolimab. The origin of the receptors is an adult with an advanced solid tumor such as melanoma, head and neck, liver or kidney cancer.

The rearrangement joins TRBV6-1 to TRBJ1-1; 8 nucleotides match TRBD1. Germline trimming cut 10 bases from V and 7 bases from J; bases unmatched to any gene: 8. Germline lookup yields CDR1 MNHNS and CDR2 SASEGT. This CDR3 has 12 amino acids. The CDR3 is CATGQGPIEAFF. CDR3 DNA: TGTGCCACCGGACAGGGCCCGATTGAAGCTTTCTTT.

The genes are TRBV5-1 and TRBJ1-3; D is unresolved. Trimming removed 2 bases at V and 0 bases at J, with 12 bases between. Per germline, CDR1 SGHRS and CDR2 YFSETQ. The CDR3 is 16 residues long. The CDR3: CASSLGTSYSGNTIYF. The CDR3 DNA reads TGCGCCAGCAGCTTAGGCACCTCTTACTCTGGAAACACCATATATTTT.

The rearrangement uses TRBV28 and TRBJ2-7; D is perhaps TRBD2 (5 bases). Germline CDR1 MDHEN, CDR2 SYDVKM. The CDR3 contains 14 residues. V lost 6 bases and J 0 bases, leaving 12 bases between the germline ends. The CDR3 sequence: CASRGPGSSYEQYF. In DNA form, the CDR3 reads TGTGCCAGCAGAGGGCCGGGGAGCTCCTACGAGCAGTACTTC. Full variable domain (outside the CDR3, taken from reference TRBV28 and TRBJ2-7): DVKVTQSSRYLVKRTGEKVFLECVQDMDHENMFWYRQDPGLGLRLIYFSYDVKMKEKGDIPEGYSVSREKKERFSLILESASTNQTSMYLCASRGPGSSYEQYFGPGTRLTVT.

This chain joins TRBV4-2 and TRBJ2-7, with D perhaps being TRBD1 or TRBD2 (6 bases each). CDR3 size: 13 residues. CDR1 is LGHNA and CDR2 is YNFKEQ in the germline V gene. V lost 4 bases and J 3 bases, leaving 10 bases between the germline ends. CDR3 amino acids: CASSPEGGYEQYF. The DNA for the CDR3 is TGTGCCAGCAGCCCGGAGGGGGGCTACGAGCAGTACTTC.

The J gene is TRBJ2-3, the V gene TRBV2; D unresolved. In germline, CDR1 is SNHLY, CDR2 FYNNEI. The CDR3 extends over 16 amino acids. The ends were cut back, 4 bases at V and 0 bases at J, with 14 bases in the middle. The CDR3 region has the DNA TGTGCCAGCAGTGCGCCGGAAGACCTTAGCACAGATACGCAGTATTTT. It codes for CASSAPEDLSTDTQYF. Variable domain in full (rest from reference TRBV2 and TRBJ2-3): EPEVTQTPSHQVTQMGQEVILRCVPISNHLYFYWYRQILGQKVEFLVSFYNNEISEKSEIFDDQFSVERPDGSNFTLKIRSTKLEDSAMYFCASSAPEDLSTDTQYFGPGTRLTVL.

V usage is TRBV11-2 and J usage is TRBJ1-1; 7 nucleotides match TRBD1. CDR1 and CDR2 from the germline V gene are SGHAT and FQNNGV. The CDR3 runs to 17 residues. V shed 0 bases, J shed 1 base, and the junction held 8 bases outside the gene matches. CDR3: CASSLEAGQWSNTEAFF. The CDR3 DNA reads as TGTGCCAGCAGCTTAGAGGCGGGACAGTGGTCGAACACTGAAGCTTTCTTT.

V is TRBV27 and J is TRBJ2-7; 9 bases agree with TRBD1. Germline loops: CDR1 MNHEY, CDR2 SMNVEV (reference sequence). Trimming removed 10 bases from V and 2 bases from J; junction bases left unmatched: 12. This CDR3 comprises 15 residues. The CDR3 is CATSPKGTGTYEQYF. CDR3 nucleotides: TGTGCCACCTCCCCTAAGGGGACAGGGACCTACGAGCAGTACTTC.

This clone was detected a few times. The genes are TRBV27 and TRBJ2-7; D not certain. The germline V gene has CDR1 MNHEY and CDR2 SMNVEV (reference sequence). V gave up 5 bases and J gave up 5 bases, with 10 bases separating them. CDR3 length: 12 amino acids. CDR3 in amino acids: CASSERSHEQYF. The CDR3 DNA follows: TGTGCCAGCAGTGAACGGAGCCACGAGCAGTACTTC.

The J gene is TRBJ1-2, the V gene TRBV28; 7 positions match TRBD1. CDR1 is MDHEN and CDR2 is SYDVKM in the germline V gene. V lost 4 bases to trimming and J lost 3 bases; unmatched junction nucleotides: 14. The CDR3 loop spans 17 amino acids. Written as DNA, the CDR3 is TGTGCCAGCAGTTCCGAACGACAGGGAAGTTTTGACTATGGCTACACCTTC. This gives the protein CASSSERQGSFDYGYTF.

This chain joins TRBV6-1 and TRBJ2-1; D is possibly TRBD1 (5 bases). In germline, CDR1 is MNHNS, CDR2 SASEGT. The ends were cut back, 0 bases at V and 10 bases at J, with 13 bases in the middle. The CDR3 totals 14 residues. CDR3 coding DNA: TGTGCCAGCAGTGAAGCGACTGTACCAGGGGAGCAGTTCTTC. This gives the protein CASSEATVPGEQFF.

The chain links TRBV27 to TRBJ2-7, with D maybe TRBD2 (5 bases). The length of the CDR3 is 15 residues. Trimming removed 0 bases at V and 5 bases at J, with 14 bases between. Germline V gene sequence: CDR1 MNHEY, CDR2 SMNVEV (reference sequence). The CDR3 nucleotides are TGTGCCAGCAGTTTATCAAGGGCTAGCTTAAACGAGCAGTACTTC. Its translation: CASSLSRASLNEQYF.

CDR3 nucleotides: TGTGCCAGCAGTGAAGGGCAACTGTTTTTT. The encoded protein is CASSEGQLFF. The chain employs TRBV6-1 and TRBJ1-4; D unresolved. The V and J ends lost 1 base and 12 bases respectively, with 3 bases between them. The CDR3 spans 10 residues. Looked up from germline, CDR1 is MNHNS and CDR2 is SASEGT.

The chain employs TRBV6-1 and TRBJ2-5; a weak D match, TRBD2 (7 bases). Per the germline V gene, CDR1 is MNHNS and CDR2 is SASEGT. The ends were cut back, 3 bases at V and 1 base at J, with 18 bases in the middle. CDR3 size: 17 residues. DNA of the CDR3: TGTGCCAGCAGTGATGGGGAGGGGGACATGCTCCAAGAGACCCAGTACTTC. Protein: CASSDGEGDMLQETQYF.

The rearrangement links TRBV5-6 to TRBJ1-6; D is undetermined. The CDR3 covers 15 residues. Trimming shortened V by 2 bases and J by 0 bases, and 6 bases separated the two germline ends. Germline-derived CDR1 and CDR2 are SGHDT and YYEEEE. CDR3 nucleotide sequence: TGTGCCAGCAGCTTAAAGAGCTCCTATAATTCACCCCTCCACTTT. This gives the protein CASSLKSSYNSPLHF.

V usage is TRBV4-1 and J usage is TRBJ2-7; perhaps D is TRBD1 or TRBD2 (5 bases each). V lost 5 bases and J lost 9, with 35 bases in between. Germline V gives CDR1 MGHRA, CDR2 YSYEKL. This CDR3 has 19 residues. The CDR3 DNA reads TGCGCCAGCAGCTCGGGGACCCTCTATCCTGGTACGAGGCCCCCTGGGCAGTACTTC. As protein: CASSSGTLYPGTRPPGQYF.

The J gene is TRBJ2-7, the V gene TRBV5-4; TRBD2 might be the D (5 bases). Trimming took 4 bases from V and 2 from J, leaving 16 bases between them. In germline, CDR1 is SGHNT, CDR2 YYREEE (reference sequence). This CDR3 is 15 amino acids long. CDR3: CASSLRTAIPYEQYF. The CDR3 region has the DNA TGTGCCAGCAGCCTCCGGACTGCAATTCCCTACGAGCAGTACTTC.

The chain links TRBV25-1 to TRBJ2-7; 10 nucleotides agree with TRBD1. J lost 0 bases, V lost 7 bases, and 3 bases had no gene match. The CDR3 extends over 14 amino acids. Germline lookup yields CDR1 MGHDK and CDR2 SYGVNS. CDR3 sequence: CASTDRGSSYEQYF. CDR3 DNA sequence: TGTGCCAGCACGGACAGGGGGAGCTCCTACGAGCAGTACTTC.

This clone showed up just a few times. This chain links TRBV5-8 with TRBJ2-7; D is unresolved. The CDR3 runs 14 residues. The germline V gene has CDR1 SGHTS and CDR2 YDEGEE. Trimming took off 1 base at V and 4 bases at J, with 12 bases between the two ends. The CDR3 reads CASSLIYTAYEQYF. CDR3 DNA sequence: TGTGCCAGCAGCTTGATCTATACAGCATACGAGCAGTACTTC.

This clone showed up just once. The chain has TRBV6-5 and TRBJ1-4, with D possibly being TRBD1 (5 bases). The CDR3 consists of 13 residues. Between the trimmed V and J ends, which lost 5 bases and 8 bases, there was a span of 12 bases. Germline CDR1 MNHEY, CDR2 SVGAGI. The CDR3 spells CASSTLGEEKLFF. As DNA, the CDR3 is TGTGCCAGCAGTACCCTGGGGGAGGAAAAACTGTTTTTT.

The rearrangement uses TRBV28 and TRBJ2-2; no clear D. V was shortened by 6 bases and J by 0 bases, with 8 bases between the two germline ends. CDR1 and CDR2 (germline): MDHEN, SYDVKM. CDR3 length: 14 residues. The CDR3 is CASSPRANTGELFF. In nucleotides, the CDR3 is TGTGCCAGCAGCCCTCGGGCGAACACCGGGGAGCTGTTTTTT. The full variable domain, rest sourced from reference TRBV28 and TRBJ2-2, is DVKVTQSSRYLVKRTGEKVFLECVQDMDHENMFWYRQDPGLGLRLIYFSYDVKMKEKGDIPEGYSVSREKKERFSLILESASTNQTSMYLCASSPRANTGELFFGEGSRLTVL.

The chain joins TRBV2 to TRBJ1-1; no clear D gene. V gave up 3 bases and J gave up 4 bases, with 6 bases separating them. Germline loops: CDR1 SNHLY, CDR2 FYNNEI. CDR3 size: 12 residues. The CDR3 reads CASSDWGTEAFF. DNA for the CDR3: TGTGCCAGCAGTGATTGGGGCACTGAAGCTTTCTTT.

V usage is TRBV7-8 and J usage is TRBJ1-2; no reliable D call. V lost 5 bases and J 3 bases, leaving 10 bases between the germline ends. The germline gives CDR1 SGHVS, CDR2 FQNEAQ. The CDR3 contains 13 residues. CDR3 sequence (DNA): TGTGCCAGCAGCCATCAGGAGTACTATGGCTACACCTTC. Translating it yields CASSHQEYYGYTF. Drawing the rest from reference TRBV7-8 and TRBJ1-2, the complete variable domain is GAGVSQSPRYKVAKRGQDVALRCDPISGHVSLFWYQQALGQGPEFLTYFQNEAQLDKSGLPSDRFFAERPEGSVSTLKIQRTQQEDSAVYLCASSHQEYYGYTFGSGTRLTVV.

The chain combines TRBV7-9 with TRBJ2-1, with D unresolved. The CDR3 is 16 amino acids. Looked up from germline, CDR1 is SEHNR and CDR2 is FQNEAQ (reference sequence). The ends were cut back, 6 bases at V and 3 bases at J, with 18 bases in the middle. The CDR3 spells CASRDAGRSDYNEQFF. In nucleotides, the CDR3 is TGTGCCAGCAGGGACGCAGGACGTTCAGACTACAATGAGCAGTTCTTC.